These 4 T cell receptor beta chains came from one sample sequenced in a study of CD8 T cells in Susac syndrome. An input of about 0.5 to 1 ug of RNA was subjected to reverse transcription using random hexamers. TCRdb redid the calling of the immunoSEQ multiplex PCR reads with MiXCR, one entry per CDR3 protein. The sample includes roughly 200,000 distinct CDR3 sequences, over 85% of them seen just once. Source material: CD4+ T cells from PBMCs. Receptor source: a human donor in good health.

The sample holds one count of this clonotype. Written as DNA, the CDR3 is TGTGCCAGCAGTTACTTCGGGGGCCCCTACGAGCAGTACTTC. The encoded protein is CASSYFGGPYEQYF. The chain carries TRBV6-2 or TRBV6-3 and TRBJ2-7, with D perhaps being TRBD1 or TRBD2 (6 bases each). CDR1 is MNHEY and CDR2 is SVGEGT in the germline V gene. Between the trimmed V and J ends, which lost 1 base and 2 bases, there was a span of 9 bases. This CDR3 is 14 amino acids long.

The chain combines TRBV27 with TRBJ2-5; 10 bases align to TRBD1. The CDR3 consists of 14 residues. V lost 9 bases and J lost 5; bases outside the gene matches: 9. Germline CDR1 reads MNHEY; CDR2 reads SMNVEV (reference sequence). The CDR3 reads CASSRQGARETQYF. In DNA, the CDR3 is TGTGCCAGTAGTCGACAGGGGGCAAGGGAGACCCAGTACTTC.

This chain uses TRBV24-1 with TRBJ1-1, with D possibly TRBD1 on 6 matching bases. CDR3 length equals 13 residues. CDR1 KGHDR and CDR2 SFDVKD come from the germline V gene. V lost 4 bases to trimming and J lost 8 bases, with 13 bases between them. The CDR3 DNA reads TGTGCCACCAGTGACCTGGACAGACCCGAAGCTTTCTTT. This encodes CATSDLDRPEAFF.

The rearrangement links TRBV25-1 to TRBJ2-2; D could derive from TRBD1 or TRBD2 (6 bases each). V was trimmed by 6 bases and J by 3 bases, leaving 14 bases between them. CDR3 length equals 15 residues. CDR1 is MGHDK and CDR2 is SYGVNS in the germline V gene. The CDR3 nucleotides are TGTGCCAGCAGCAGGGGATGGAGGGACACCGGGGAGCTGTTTTTT. Amino acid sequence: CASSRGWRDTGELFF.